This passage covers 31 T cell receptor beta chains from one sample sequenced in a study of blood T cell repertoires in COVID-19. Using immunoSEQ multiplex PCR, the repertoire was profiled, and TCRdb retains in-frame clones only, with some absent. The data hold 250,000 to 350,000 clones, with 80% to 85% observed a single time. Sequencing used peripheral blood. The receptor set was obtained from a person between 65 and 79 years old with COVID-19, enrolled during active disease.

This chain links TRBV3-1 (or the pseudogene TRBV3-2) with TRBJ2-5, with TRBD2 matching 9 bases. J gave up 2 bases and V 5 bases, and 9 bases lay outside the gene matches. Germline CDR1 is LGHDT and CDR2 is YNNKEL (reference sequence). This CDR3 contains 16 residues. This chain's CDR3 is CASSKWELAGQETQYF. CDR3 in DNA: TGTGCCAGCAGCAAGTGGGAACTAGCGGGTCAAGAGACCCAGTACTTC.

J is TRBJ2-5 and V is TRBV7-2; D is possibly TRBD2 (6 bases). This CDR3 comprises 13 residues. With 4 bases removed from V and 2 bases from J, the gap between germline ends came to 8 bases. In germline, CDR1 is SGHTA, CDR2 FQGNSA. The CDR3 DNA reads as TGTGCCAGCAGCTGGAGCGGGCAAGAGACCCAGTACTTC. Translating gives CASSWSGQETQYF.

V gene TRBV19 combines with J gene TRBJ1-1; maybe TRBD1 (5 bases). V lost 4 bases and J lost 0, with 9 bases in between. Germline lookup yields CDR1 LNHDA and CDR2 SQIVND (reference sequence). The CDR3 has 14 amino acids. The CDR3 region is CASSKGNLNTEAFF. CDR3 DNA: TGTGCCAGTAGTAAGGGGAATCTGAACACTGAAGCTTTCTTT.

The rearrangement uses TRBV3-1 (or the pseudogene TRBV3-2) and TRBJ1-3; maybe TRBD1 (6 bases). Germline V gene sequence: CDR1 LGHDT, CDR2 YNNKEL (reference sequence). The CDR3 extends over 14 amino acids. Trimming removed 6 bases at V and 4 bases at J, with 13 bases between. The CDR3 region has the DNA TGTGCCAGCAGAACCACAGGGTCCGGAAACACCATATATTTT. Its translation: CASRTTGSGNTIYF.

The genes are TRBV9 and TRBJ2-1, with a tentative D call TRBD2 (5 bases). Germline CDR1 and CDR2: SGDLS and YYNGEE. The germline V and J ends were trimmed by 4 bases and 9 bases, with 20 bases remaining between them. This CDR3 has 15 amino acids. This CDR3 is CASSLENPGRGEQFF. CDR3 sequence (DNA): TGTGCCAGCAGCCTCGAAAACCCCGGCCGGGGTGAGCAGTTCTTC.

The rearrangement links TRBV5-6 to TRBJ1-1, with D possibly TRBD1 on 6 matching bases. In germline, CDR1 is SGHDT, CDR2 YYEEEE. The CDR3 is made up of 15 amino acids. V shed 1 base and J shed 0 bases, with 10 bases lying between them. The CDR3 loop is CASSLLTGLNTEAFF. DNA of the CDR3: TGTGCCAGCAGCTTGCTGACAGGCTTGAACACTGAAGCTTTCTTT.

This chain links TRBV28 with TRBJ1-6; D unresolved. The CDR3 extends over 15 amino acids. The germline V gene encodes CDR1 MDHEN and CDR2 SYDVKM. The ends were cut back, 4 bases at V and 3 bases at J, with 10 bases in the middle. CDR3 sequence: CASSSLTNYNSPLHF. CDR3 in DNA: TGTGCCAGCAGTTCTCTGACAAACTATAATTCACCCCTCCACTTT.

V usage is TRBV4-2 and J usage is TRBJ1-2; weak D call: TRBD1 (6 bases). Trimming left V 5 bases short and J 6 bases short, with 16 bases between. There are 14 residues in the CDR3. Per the germline V gene, CDR1 is LGHNA and CDR2 is YNFKEQ. The CDR3 reads CASSSGVSGDGYTF. For the CDR3, the DNA is TGTGCCAGCAGCTCAGGGGTTTCCGGGGATGGCTACACCTTC.

The CDR3 protein is CASSQTSAAYEQYF. CDR3 DNA sequence: TGTGCCAGCAGCCAAACTAGCGCCGCCTACGAGCAGTACTTC. V and J are TRBV7-2 and TRBJ2-7; 7 bases line up with TRBD2. The CDR3 consists of 14 residues. Germline V gene lookup returns CDR1 SGHTA and CDR2 FQGNSA. With 5 bases clipped from V and 2 bases from J, the junction kept 6 bases outside the gene matches.

V is TRBV10-3 and J is TRBJ1-2, with a tentative D call TRBD1 (6 bases). CDR3 size: 16 residues. Germline V gene sequence: CDR1 ENHRY, CDR2 SYGVKD. V was trimmed by 4 bases and J by 6 bases, leaving 21 bases between them. The CDR3 bases are TGTGCCATCAGTGGGGGGAGCCAGACAGGTTTGGATGGCTACACCTTC. Its protein is CAISGGSQTGLDGYTF.

This rearrangement joins TRBV4-3 to TRBJ2-3; tentative D call: TRBD2 (7 bases). Trimming cost V 0 bases and J 7 bases, with 20 bases left between them. Germline V gene sequence: CDR1 LGHNA, CDR2 YSLEER. The CDR3 contains 17 residues. Here the CDR3 DNA reads TGCGCCAGCAGCCAAGATCTCCCGGGGGGCCAACCTTATACGCAGTATTTT. Encoded protein: CASSQDLPGGQPYTQYF.

V usage is TRBV4-3 and J usage is TRBJ2-7, with a tentative D call TRBD2 (6 bases). CDR1 is LGHNA, CDR2 YSLEER, per germline. The CDR3 consists of 14 residues. Deletions cut 1 base from V and 6 bases from J, with 13 bases between. CDR3 loop: CASSQGRGSSEQYF. DNA for the CDR3: TGCGCCAGCAGCCAAGGGAGGGGATCTAGCGAGCAGTACTTC.

This sequence joins TRBV5-4 and TRBJ1-5; 9 bases are a match to TRBD1. The CDR3 sequence is 14 residues long. The J segment lost 4 bases and the V segment lost 2 bases, leaving 1 base of the junction unmatched. Looked up from germline, CDR1 is SGHNT and CDR2 is YYREEE (reference sequence). CDR3 amino acids: CASSLQGANQPQHF. Written as DNA, the CDR3 is TGTGCCAGCAGCTTACAGGGGGCAAATCAGCCCCAGCATTTT.

The J gene is TRBJ2-2, the V gene TRBV7-3; 10 nucleotides line up with TRBD2. The germline gives CDR1 SGHTA, CDR2 FQGTGA. The CDR3 loop spans 15 amino acids. V lost 2 bases to trimming and J lost 6 bases; unmatched junction nucleotides: 3. The CDR3, as DNA: TGTGCCAGCAGCTTACATCTAGCGGGAGCCGGGGAGCTGTTTTTT. Translation gives CASSLHLAGAGELFF.

The rearrangement links TRBV11-2 to TRBJ1-2; 7 nucleotides line up with TRBD1. The CDR3 has 12 residues. Germline loops: CDR1 SGHAT, CDR2 FQNNGV. The V segment lost 0 bases and the J segment 12 bases; nucleotides outside the gene matches: 4. The DNA of the CDR3 is TGTGCCAGCAGCTTAGAAAGGGGGCGACACACCTTC. This sequence encodes CASSLERGRHTF.

This clone was observed a single time. The chain carries TRBV6-2 or TRBV6-3 and TRBJ2-7; perhaps TRBD1 as D (6 bases). Germline CDR1 reads MNHEY; CDR2 reads SVGEGT. The CDR3 is made up of 15 amino acids. Trimming pared 5 bases from V and 6 bases from J, leaving 20 bases between. DNA for the CDR3: TGTGCCAGCAGTCACCGGGACAACCTTCTCCTCGAGCAGTACTTC. It translates to CASSHRDNLLLEQYF.

The chain employs TRBV7-3 and TRBJ2-2; D unclear. This CDR3 is 13 amino acids long. Trimming pared 5 bases from V and 5 bases from J, leaving 9 bases between. Looked up from germline, CDR1 is SGHTA and CDR2 is FQGTGA. The CDR3 spells CASSQSRTGELFF. CDR3 nucleotide sequence: TGTGCCAGCAGCCAAAGCCGGACCGGGGAGCTGTTTTTT.

The rearrangement uses TRBV5-1 and TRBJ2-7; 8 bases align to TRBD2. The V segment lost 2 bases and the J segment 3 bases; nucleotides outside the gene matches: 1. This CDR3 is built from 13 residues. Germline-derived CDR1 and CDR2 are SGHRS and YFSETQ. The DNA of the CDR3 is TGCGCCAGCAGCTTTCTAGCGGGCTACGAGCAGTACTTC. Amino acids: CASSFLAGYEQYF.

The genes are TRBV27 and TRBJ1-6; TRBD1 is a possible D gene (6 bases). Trimming pared 5 bases from V and 10 bases from J, leaving 15 bases between. The CDR3 runs 14 residues. CDR1 MNHEY and CDR2 SMNVEV come from the germline V gene (reference sequence). As DNA, the CDR3 is TGTGCCAGCAGTCTCAGCAGGGGATACTCACCCCTCCACTTT. This sequence encodes CASSLSRGYSPLHF.

The chain is built from TRBV4-2 and TRBJ1-1; 9 bases line up with TRBD1. The CDR3 contains 15 residues. Trimming at V came to 3 bases and at J to 11 bases, leaving 13 bases not matched to a gene. The germline gives CDR1 LGHNA, CDR2 YNFKEQ. The CDR3 protein is CASSHGGTGLGRAFF. The CDR3 DNA sequence: TGTGCCAGCAGCCACGGGGGGACAGGGCTAGGGCGGGCTTTCTTT.

The V gene is TRBV7-2, the J gene TRBJ2-7; 7 bases align to TRBD1. V dropped 4 bases and J dropped 6; count of bases not matched to a gene: 6. The CDR3 is 13 amino acids. From germline, CDR1 is SGHTA and CDR2 FQGNSA. CDR3 bases: TGTGCCAGCAGCTCGGACAGGTTTCTCGAGCAGTACTTC. Translated, it gives CASSSDRFLEQYF.

The rearrangement uses TRBV9 and TRBJ2-7; the D is unclear. The germline V and J ends were trimmed by 0 bases and 2 bases, with 6 bases remaining between them. Germline assignment: CDR1 SGDLS and CDR2 YYNGEE. CDR3 length: 13 residues. CDR3 sequence (DNA): TGTGCCAGCAGCGTAGGGGCTGCCTACGAGCAGTACTTC. It translates to CASSVGAAYEQYF. The whole variable domain, remainder taken from reference TRBV9 and TRBJ2-7, is DSGVTQTPKHLITATGQRVTLRCSPRSGDLSVYWYQQSLDQGLQFLIQYYNGEERAKGNILERFSAQQFPDLHSELNLSSLELGDSALYFCASSVGAAYEQYFGPGTRLTVT.

This sequence joins TRBV5-8 and TRBJ1-2; D is unresolved. Deletions cut 1 base from V and 3 bases from J, with 22 bases between. CDR1 SGHTS and CDR2 YDEGEE come from the germline V gene. This CDR3 is 18 amino acids long. The CDR3 sequence is CASSLLRVSSSGDYGYTF. The DNA of the CDR3 is TGTGCCAGCAGCTTGTTGAGGGTTTCGTCGTCCGGGGACTATGGCTACACCTTC.

This clone was seen only once. J is TRBJ2-4 and V is TRBV27; 11 nucleotides agree with TRBD2. Trimming cost V 6 bases and J 4 bases; bases outside gene matches: 5. The CDR3 spans 15 residues. CDR1 is MNHEY and CDR2 is SMNVEV in the germline V gene (reference sequence). CDR3: CASRASGGPKNIQYF. As DNA, the CDR3 is TGTGCCAGCAGAGCTAGCGGGGGGCCGAAAAACATTCAGTACTTC.

V gene TRBV5-1 combines with J gene TRBJ2-2, with a possible D match to TRBD1 (6 bases). The ends were cut back, 4 bases at V and 1 base at J, with 17 bases in the middle. This CDR3 contains 17 residues. Per the germline V gene, CDR1 is SGHRS and CDR2 is YFSETQ. The CDR3 reads CASSPMPGTLNTGELFF. CDR3 bases: TGCGCCAGCAGCCCAATGCCCGGGACACTGAACACCGGGGAGCTGTTTTTT.

This clone was picked up one time. A far larger clone is one nucleotide away, so this likely arose from a read error. The chain uses TRBV6-5 and TRBJ1-1; no reliable D call. V dropped 6 bases and J dropped 0 bases, with 8 bases sitting between them. The CDR3 spans 13 residues. CDR1 is MNHEY, CDR2 SVGAGI, per germline. CDR3 DNA sequence: TGTGCCAGCAGATCGTCAGTGAACACTGAAGCTTTCTTT. It encodes CASRSSVNTEAFF.

The chain joins TRBV3-1 (or the pseudogene TRBV3-2) to TRBJ1-2; tentatively, D is TRBD1 (6 bases). V lost 7 bases and J lost 4, with 16 bases in between. Germline CDR1 reads LGHDT; CDR2 reads YNNKEL (reference sequence). The CDR3 is 14 residues long. The CDR3 sequence is CASTPGRGSYGYTF. DNA of the CDR3: TGTGCCAGCACACCTGGCAGGGGCTCCTATGGCTACACCTTC.

The chain recombines TRBV5-4 with TRBJ2-7, with D hard to call. The V end was cut by 1 base, the J end by 4 bases, with 9 bases between. Germline CDR1 reads SGHNT; CDR2 reads YYREEE (reference sequence). This CDR3 has 13 amino acids. Written as DNA, the CDR3 is TGTGCCAGCAGCTTGTCAGGCCGGTACGAGCAGTACTTC. It yields the protein CASSLSGRYEQYF.

The genes are TRBV7-2 and TRBJ1-3, with a weak D call TRBD1 (6 bases). This CDR3 region has 15 residues. Germline V lookup: CDR1 SGHTA, CDR2 FQGNSA. The V end was cut by 8 bases, the J end by 0 bases, with 14 bases between. The CDR3 DNA is TGTGCCAGCGCTTTGGACAGTAGCTCTGGAAACACCATATATTTT. Translated: CASALDSSSGNTIYF.

This clone has a handful of counts. This chain uses TRBV28 with TRBJ2-3; a weak D match, TRBD1 (6 bases). CDR3 length: 16 residues. Trimming pared 6 bases from V and 0 bases from J, leaving 16 bases between. The germline V gene has CDR1 MDHEN and CDR2 SYDVKM. The CDR3 DNA sequence: TGTGCCAGCAGCACCCCTGGGGGCCATAGCACAGATACGCAGTATTTT. As protein: CASSTPGGHSTDTQYF.

The table lists this clone with a few counts. The chain combines TRBV7-2 with TRBJ1-6; 9 bases agree with TRBD1. V lost 5 bases and J lost 9; bases outside the gene matches: 8. Germline values: CDR1 SGHTA, CDR2 FQGNSA. This CDR3 has 15 amino acids. In DNA, the CDR3 is TGTGCCAGCAGCCTACGACAGGGGGAGGGTTCACCCCTCCACTTT. This encodes CASSLRQGEGSPLHF.